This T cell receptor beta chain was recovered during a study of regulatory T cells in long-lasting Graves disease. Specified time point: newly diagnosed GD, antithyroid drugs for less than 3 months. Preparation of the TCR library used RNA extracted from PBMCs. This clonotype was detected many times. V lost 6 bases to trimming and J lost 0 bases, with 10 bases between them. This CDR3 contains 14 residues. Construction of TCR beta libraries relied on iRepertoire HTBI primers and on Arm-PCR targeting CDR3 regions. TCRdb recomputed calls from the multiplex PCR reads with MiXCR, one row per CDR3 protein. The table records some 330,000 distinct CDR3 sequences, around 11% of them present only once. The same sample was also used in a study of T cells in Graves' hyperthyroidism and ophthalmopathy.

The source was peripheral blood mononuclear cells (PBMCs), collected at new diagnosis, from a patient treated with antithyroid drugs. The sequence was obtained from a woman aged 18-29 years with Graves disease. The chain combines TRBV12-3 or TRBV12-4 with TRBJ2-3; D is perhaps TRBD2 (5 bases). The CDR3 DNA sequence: TGTGCCAGCAGGTCTAGCCGAAGCACAGATACGCAGTATTTT. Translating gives CASRSSRSTDTQYF.